This is a list of T cell receptor beta chains from one sample in a study of cytotoxic CD8 clonotypes in ibrutinib-treated CLL. This table comes from immunoSEQ multiplex PCR, and its TCRdb copy is limited to in-frame clones, with some not included. The table includes nearly 300,000 clones, more than 70% detected once. This material consisted of PBMCs, taken at disease progression, from a patient treated with ibrutinib. The receptors derive from a human donor with chronic lymphocytic leukemia. CDR3s include the opening cysteine and the closing phenylalanine or tryptophan. Fields, in order: V gene, D gene, clone size, J gene, CDR3 DNA, CDR3 protein. The D gene is left open where the match is weak. Clone size is stated in some rows and not others, as once, few, many or a class when expanded.

V gene: TRBV9
D gene: .
clone size: .
J gene: TRBJ2-7
CDR3 DNA: TGTGCCAGCAGCGTAGGTTTGGGGGTAGACTACGAGCAGTACTTC
CDR3 protein: CASSVGLGVDYEQYF

V gene: TRBV10-2
D gene: TRBD1
clone size: .
J gene: TRBJ2-7
CDR3 DNA: TGCGCCAGCAGTGAGTTGGGGACAGGGACACCCTACGAGCAGTACTTC
CDR3 protein: CASSELGTGTPYEQYF

V gene: TRBV18
D gene: .
clone size: .
J gene: TRBJ2-2
CDR3 DNA: TGTGCCAGCTCACCACCGTCAAGGGCCGGGGAGCTGTTTTTT
CDR3 protein: CASSPPSRAGELFF

V gene: TRBV10-2
D gene: .
clone size: .
J gene: TRBJ2-5
CDR3 DNA: TGCGCCAGCAGTGGCCCCAGGGGGGAAGAGACCCAGTACTTC
CDR3 protein: CASSGPRGEETQYF

V gene: TRBV15
D gene: .
clone size: .
J gene: TRBJ2-2
CDR3 DNA: TGTGCCACCAGCAGAGACTGGGCCGGGGAGCTGTTTTTT
CDR3 protein: CATSRDWAGELFF

V gene: TRBV15
D gene: TRBD2
clone size: .
J gene: TRBJ2-1
CDR3 DNA: TGTGCCACCAGCGACCCCCGGACTAGCGTAAGGGATTACAATGAGCAGTTCTTC
CDR3 protein: CATSDPRTSVRDYNEQFF

V gene: TRBV5-4
D gene: .
clone size: .
J gene: TRBJ1-4
CDR3 DNA: TGTGCCAGCAGCACGGACGGGGAGCTGGAAAAACTGTTTTTT
CDR3 protein: CASSTDGELEKLFF

V gene: TRBV2
D gene: .
clone size: .
J gene: TRBJ2-5
CDR3 DNA: TGTGCCAGCAGGAGAGTCCAAGAGACCCAGTACTTC
CDR3 protein: CASRRVQETQYF

V gene: TRBV18
D gene: .
clone size: few
J gene: TRBJ2-7
CDR3 DNA: TGTGCCAGCTCACCCGGACTGCACGAGCAGTACTTC
CDR3 protein: CASSPGLHEQYF

V gene: TRBV9
D gene: .
clone size: once
J gene: TRBJ2-3
CDR3 DNA: TGTGCCAGCAGCGGAGGAGGCGGAGCCGCTAAAAGCACAGATACGCAGTATTTT
CDR3 protein: CASSGGGGAAKSTDTQYF

V gene: TRBV5-1
D gene: .
clone size: .
J gene: TRBJ1-2
CDR3 DNA: TGCGCCAGCAGCTTGGATGGCAGTTCCCTGGGTGGCTACACCTTC
CDR3 protein: CASSLDGSSLGGYTF

V gene: TRBV11-2
D gene: .
clone size: .
J gene: TRBJ2-7
CDR3 DNA: TGTGCCAGCAGCTTAGGTAGATGGAGCTCCTACGAGCAGTACTTC
CDR3 protein: CASSLGRWSSYEQYF